The clone carrying this T cell receptor (beta chain) was detected a few times. No antigen is known for it. Blood replicates held 0.5 ug DNA, tumor or normal breast around 1.5 ug, two each. TCRdb's table, derived via immunoSEQ multiplex PCR, lists solely in-frame clones and lacks some. The table includes 50,000 to 65,000 clones, about 80% detected once. This sample is drawn from a study of early stage breast cancer tumors. Whole-study context: Roughly 8 ER+/PR+/HER2- tumors were invasive ductal; four were invasive lobular. Roughly 9.4-fold was the mean read coverage per sample. Study-wide points: In about 90% of the 16 patients, blood comparison separated tumor from normal breast.

The CDR3 covers 15 residues. Germline assignment: CDR1 SGHRS and CDR2 YFSETQ. V shed 3 bases and J shed 5 bases, with 18 bases lying between them. This chain links TRBV5-1 with TRBJ2-7, with TRBD2 as a possible D gene (6 bases). Sample: blood. This TCR derives from a person younger than 45 with breast cancer. DNA of the CDR3: TGCGCCAGCAGCTGGGGGACTCCAGCGGCCAACGAGCAGTACTTC. Translating it yields CASSWGTPAANEQYF. The full variable domain, rest sourced from reference TRBV5-1 and TRBJ2-7, is KAGVTQTPRYLIKTRGQQVTLSCSPISGHRSVSWYQQTPGQGLQFLFEYFSETQRNKGNFPGRFSGRQFSNSRSEMNVSTLELGDSALYLCASSWGTPAANEQYFGPGTRLTVT.